This T cell receptor beta chain was documented in a study of cytomegalovirus exposure and HLA in healthy donors. Clones were read by immunoSEQ multiplex PCR, and TCRdb kept only the in-frame ones, dropping some. The data show roughly 330,000 clones, 87% seen once. The study's findings and limits: The study labeled about 160 TCR beta chains cytomegalovirus-associated. Rare TCR sequences predominated, though certain public TCRs were found in many donors. It was found in a later analysis that first-cohort TCR clusters tended to co-occur in the 100 to 150 validation repertoires.

As concerns this clone: The antigen remains undetermined.

This clonotype was obtained from a woman aged 25-40 years in good health and CMV-seropositive. The sequenced sample consisted of PBMCs.

The CDR3 region has the DNA TGCAGTGCTACAGTGGGAAACACCATATATTTT. Amino acid sequence: CSATVGNTIYF. The V gene is TRBV20-1, the J gene TRBJ1-3; D remains unclear. The CDR3 is made up of 11 amino acids. Trimming took off 4 bases at V and 4 bases at J, with 5 bases between the two ends. Germline V gene sequence: CDR1 DFQATT, CDR2 SNEGSKA (reference sequence).